The entry below gives a single TCR beta chain sequence along with its context. The antigen remains undetermined. This sample is drawn from a study of CD8+ T cells in alopecia areata. Study-level information: Treatment comprised oral tofacitinib, 5 to 10 mg twice daily, in treated patients.

Points from the study as a whole: Tofacitinib did not eliminate many expanded lesional clones from scalp or blood. A single nonresponder leaves the baseline CD8+ expansion link to response uncertain. Whereas mice showed it more clearly, TCR sharing across patients was murkier, possibly because of HLA.

Treatment given: oral pan-JAK inhibitor, 5-10 mg twice daily. V was trimmed by 0 bases and J by 10 bases, leaving 13 bases between them. The CDR3 is 14 amino acids. CDR1 is MGHRA, CDR2 YSYEKL, per germline. RNA extraction was followed by reverse transcription into cDNA, which acted as the sequencing template. Libraries were prepared by immunoSEQ multiplex PCR; TCRdb keeps only in-frame clonotypes and omits some of them. The profile shows under 200,000 clones, 60% to 75% of them singletons. This chain links TRBV4-1 with TRBJ2-1; no definite D call. The sequence came from a human donor with alopecia areata. The sequencing used CD4+ T cells sorted from blood, collected at week 24, from a patient treated with tofacitinib. The CDR3 DNA follows: TGCGCCAGCAGCCAAGATACCATAGATTCGGAGCAGTTCTTC. Its protein product is CASSQDTIDSEQFF.